One sample yielded the 8 T cell receptor beta chains listed below, sequenced in a study of cytomegalovirus exposure and HLA in healthy donors. PCR amplification relied on 60 Vbeta primers (plus 13 Jbeta primers). Data came from immunoSEQ multiplex PCR; TCRdb stores just in-frame clones and leaves some out. The table includes under 300,000 clones, about 80% detected once. Sequenced material: PBMCs. The receptors were sampled from a woman aged 55-75 years in good health and CMV-seropositive.

V usage is TRBV7-3 and J usage is TRBJ1-1; TRBD1 might be the D (6 bases). From germline, CDR1 is SGHTA and CDR2 FQGTGA. The CDR3 sequence is 15 residues long. With 3 bases removed from V and 2 bases from J, the gap between germline ends came to 13 bases. The CDR3 here is CASSFFTGPNTEAFF. CDR3 nucleotides: TGTGCCAGCAGCTTTTTCACAGGGCCAAACACTGAAGCTTTCTTT.

V gene TRBV5-1 combines with J gene TRBJ2-7, with D unclear. Trimming shortened V by 0 bases and J by 0 bases, and 13 bases separated the two germline ends. Germline CDR1 is SGHRS and CDR2 is YFSETQ. CDR3 size: 16 residues. CDR3 amino acids: CASSLVIGLISYEQYF. The CDR3 nucleotides read TGCGCCAGCAGCTTGGTCATCGGTCTTATCTCCTACGAGCAGTACTTC. Based on the CDR3 plus reference TRBV5-1 and TRBJ2-7, the full variable domain is KAGVTQTPRYLIKTRGQQVTLSCSPISGHRSVSWYQQTPGQGLQFLFEYFSETQRNKGNFPGRFSGRQFSNSRSEMNVSTLELGDSALYLCASSLVIGLISYEQYFGPGTRLTVT.

The J gene is TRBJ2-1, the V gene TRBV9, with D tentatively TRBD2 (6 bases). The V and J ends lost 3 bases and 3 bases respectively, with 10 bases between them. CDR1 and CDR2 (germline): SGDLS, YYNGEE. This CDR3 region has 14 residues. This chain's CDR3 is CASSGASVYNEQFF. For the CDR3, the DNA is TGTGCCAGCAGCGGAGCTAGCGTCTACAATGAGCAGTTCTTC.

This rearrangement joins TRBV19 to TRBJ2-5, with 11 nucleotides matching TRBD1. The germline V gene encodes CDR1 LNHDA and CDR2 SQIVND (reference sequence). CDR3 length: 14 amino acids. The junction had 2 bases not matched to a gene; V was cut back by 3 bases and J by 5 bases. CDR3: CASSMGTGGETQYF. The CDR3 DNA reads TGTGCCAGTAGTATGGGGACAGGGGGGGAGACCCAGTACTTC.

The V and J genes are TRBV21-1 and TRBJ1-2; the table calls TRBD1, which could not be checked here. TRBV21-1 is a recognized pseudogene. The CDR3 covers 17 residues. The CDR3 protein is CASSEPGQLVDNYGYTF. CDR3 bases: TGTGCCAGCAGCGAACCGGGACAGCTGGTAGATAACTATGGCTACACCTTC.

This clone was detected only a few times. The chain recombines TRBV7-3 with TRBJ2-3, with a tentative D call TRBD2 (6 bases). With 5 bases removed from V and 0 bases from J, the gap between germline ends came to 15 bases. From germline, CDR1 is SGHTA and CDR2 FQGTGA. The CDR3 is made up of 16 amino acids. The CDR3 is CASSGSRAGSTDTQYF. DNA for the CDR3: TGTGCCAGCAGCGGTTCGCGGGCGGGAAGCACAGATACGCAGTATTTT.

The chain recombines TRBV5-1 with TRBJ2-7; 8 bases are a match to TRBD1. CDR1 and CDR2 (germline): SGHRS, YFSETQ. The CDR3 runs 16 residues. J was trimmed by 5 bases and V by 4 bases; bases with no gene match: 14. The CDR3 DNA reads as TGCGCCAGCAGCCTCGGGCACAGGGGGATATGGGACGAGCAGTACTTC. Its translation: CASSLGHRGIWDEQYF. Complete variable domain (other parts from reference TRBV5-1 and TRBJ2-7): KAGVTQTPRYLIKTRGQQVTLSCSPISGHRSVSWYQQTPGQGLQFLFEYFSETQRNKGNFPGRFSGRQFSNSRSEMNVSTLELGDSALYLCASSLGHRGIWDEQYFGPGTRLTVT.

The rearrangement joins TRBV7-6 to TRBJ1-1; D remains unclear. Per germline, CDR1 SGHVS and CDR2 FNYEAQ. There are 14 residues in the CDR3. V lost 5 bases and J 1 base, leaving 11 bases between the germline ends. CDR3 residues: CASSQTGPNTEAFF. Here the CDR3 DNA reads TGTGCCAGCAGCCAGACGGGTCCGAACACTGAAGCTTTCTTT.